The clone carrying this T cell receptor beta chain has just one count. Profiled with immunoSEQ multiplex PCR; TCRdb holds only in-frame clones, not every one. The profile shows 40,000 to 50,000 clones, about nine tenths of them singletons. This entry is derived from a study of resident and recirculating memory T cells in vitiligo. Trimming removed 8 bases at V and 11 bases at J, with 15 bases between. CDR3 length: 11 residues. CDR1 is SGHVS, CDR2 FQNEAQ, per germline. The TCR comes from a male donor with vitiligo. The chain combines TRBV7-8 with TRBJ1-1; no reliable D call. Sequencing was done on a sample of blood. The DNA of the CDR3 is TGTGCCAGCGCAGGCGGGAGCGGGGCTTTCTTT. This translates into CASAGGSGAFF.